The rows below give T cell receptor beta chains drawn from one sample of a study of blood T cells in healthy people across ages. TCRdb itself ran the 5' RACE reads through MiXCR, one entry per CDR3 protein. The profile shows approximately 850,000 distinct CDR3 sequences, 44% of them singletons. Sample: blood. These receptors were collected from a man between 60 and 70 years old in good health. Each CDR3 is given with its conserved first and last residue. The order of the fields is clone size, D gene, J gene, V gene, CDR3 DNA, CDR3 protein. D genes are given only for firm matches. Expanded clones get a size class; other rows say once, few or many, or leave the size out.

.	.	TRBJ2-7	TRBV3-1	TGTGCCAGCAGCCAAGATGATAAGTACGAGCAGTACTTC	CASSQDDKYEQYF
few	.	TRBJ2-3	TRBV30	TGTGCACGAACAGGGATAGGGACAGATACGCAGTATTTT	CARTGIGTDTQYF
few	.	TRBJ2-3	TRBV20-1	TGCAGTGCTAAGGCAGCCTCTAGCACAGATACGCAGTATTTT	CSAKAASSTDTQYF
.	TRBD1	TRBJ2-1	TRBV20-1	TGCAGTGCTAAAACCGGGACAGGGTTTACTTACAATGAGCAGTTCTTC	CSAKTGTGFTYNEQFF
few	TRBD1	TRBJ2-1	TRBV12-5	TGTGCTACCACGCCGGGGACAGGGGTCTACAATGAGCAGTTCTTC	CATTPGTGVYNEQFF
many	.	TRBJ2-3	TRBV12-3/TRBV12-4	TGTGCCAGCAGCCACGGGACGACACAATATACGCAGTATTTT	CASSHGTTQYTQYF
.	.	TRBJ1-4	TRBV6-5	TGTGCCAGCAGTTTCGGGGGATCCGAAAAACTGTTTTTT	CASSFGGSEKLFF
.	.	TRBJ1-1	TRBV30	TGTGCCTGGAGTGGACAGACTATGAACACTGAAGCTTTCTTT	CAWSGQTMNTEAFF
many	.	TRBJ2-7	TRBV27	TGTGCCAGCAGTCCCAGAGGAGCCTACGAGCAGTACTTC	CASSPRGAYEQYF
.	TRBD1	TRBJ1-4	TRBV11-2	TGTGCCAGCAGCTTAGAGCCAGGGGGCTGGGAAAAACTGTTTTTT	CASSLEPGGWEKLFF
.	.	TRBJ2-1	TRBV7-2	TGTGCCAGCATCTTAGCACCGGCTCCCAATGAGCAGTTCTTC	CASILAPAPNEQFF
few	.	TRBJ2-1	TRBV6-2/TRBV6-3	TGTGCCAGCAGTACGACGGCAGGAGGCTCCTACAATGAGCAGTTCTTC	CASSTTAGGSYNEQFF
many	.	TRBJ2-7	TRBV29-1	TGCAGCGCTCGGGACGACCTACGACCCGAGCAGTACTTC	CSARDDLRPEQYF
.	TRBD2	TRBJ2-5	TRBV7-9	TGTGCCAGCAGTACTAGCGCGGAGACCCAGTACTTC	CASSTSAETQYF
many	.	TRBJ2-7	TRBV29-1	TGCAGCGCTGCGAGGCTGGGGGGCTACGAGCAGTACTTC	CSAARLGGYEQYF
.	.	TRBJ1-1	TRBV30	TGTGCCTGGAGACCGGGACATTTCACTGAAGCTTTCTTT	CAWRPGHFTEAFF
.	TRBD2	TRBJ2-3	TRBV5-8	TGTGCCAGCGCCTACAGCGGGGCCACAGATACGCAGTATTTT	CASAYSGATDTQYF
.	.	TRBJ1-2	TRBV6-2/TRBV6-3	TGTGCCAGCAGTTACGGGGGGGCAGCCCCGCGCGGCTACACCTTC	CASSYGGAAPRGYTF
.	.	TRBJ1-6	TRBV10-1	TGCGCCAGCAGTGACAGGGAATCACCCCTCCACTTT	CASSDRESPLHF
few	.	TRBJ1-2	TRBV27	TGTGCCAGCAGGAAGGGTTTTAATGGCTACACCTTC	CASRKGFNGYTF
many	.	TRBJ2-7	TRBV7-2	TGTGCCAGCAGCTGGGGCAGGGATGGCCGCGACGAGCAGTACTTC	CASSWGRDGRDEQYF
few	TRBD1	TRBJ1-1	TRBV27	TGTGCCAGCCGGTCACAGGGGGCGCGAGTAACTGAAGCTTTCTTT	CASRSQGARVTEAFF
.	.	TRBJ2-3	TRBV20-1	TGCAGTGCTGGGACGGGACAAGCTCTCGATACGCAGTATTTT	CSAGTGQALDTQYF
few	.	TRBJ2-3	TRBV20-1	TGCAGTGCTAGAGACTCTAACATCCCGCAGTATTTT	CSARDSNIPQYF
few	TRBD2	TRBJ2-3	TRBV7-2	TGTGCCAGCAGCCGACTAGCGGGGGGAGATACGCAGTATTTT	CASSRLAGGDTQYF
.	TRBD2	TRBJ2-5	TRBV29-1	TGCAGCGTTTCTAGCGCCGGGGACTATGAGCAGTACTTC	CSVSSAGDYEQYF
.	.	TRBJ1-1	TRBV29-1	TGCAGCGTAGTGGTATCGGGCACTGAAGCTTTCTTT	CSVVVSGTEAFF
.	.	TRBJ1-1	TRBV5-1	TGCGCCAGCAGCTCCTCTCAGTCCTCGGGCACTGAAGCTTTCTTT	CASSSSQSSGTEAFF
.	TRBD1	TRBJ2-7	TRBV29-1	TGCAGCGTTGCCGGGACAGGGGAATACGAGCAGTACTTC	CSVAGTGEYEQYF
few	.	TRBJ1-6	TRBV28	TGTGCCAGCGCGATCGGGAGCTCCTATAATTCACCCCTCCACTTT	CASAIGSSYNSPLHF
.	TRBD2	TRBJ2-7	TRBV7-6	TGTGCCAGCAGCTCCCTAGCGGGGGGGCCGTCGTACGAGCAGTACTTC	CASSSLAGGPSYEQYF
.	.	TRBJ2-3	TRBV20-1	TGCAGTGCTAGGAAGGCGGCAGATACGCAGTATTTT	CSARKAADTQYF
.	.	TRBJ2-5	TRBV6-2/TRBV6-3	TGTGCCAGCAGTTACGGAGGGAGAGCGGAGACCCAGTACTTC	CASSYGGRAETQYF
.	TRBD1	TRBJ2-3	TRBV16	TGTGCCAGCAGCTGGACAGGGGAAGGTTATGGTACGCAGTATTTT	CASSWTGEGYGTQYF
.	TRBD1	TRBJ1-6	TRBV6-5	TGTGCCAGCAGTTACTATCAGGGGGTTGGTTCACCCCTCCACTTT	CASSYYQGVGSPLHF
.	TRBD1	TRBJ1-1	TRBV20-1	TGCAGTGCTAGACACCCTGGGACAGGGGGGACTGAAGCTTTCTTT	CSARHPGTGGTEAFF
.	.	TRBJ1-1	TRBV7-9	TGTGCCAGCAGCTTAGTGACGCAAAACACTGAAGCTTTCTTT	CASSLVTQNTEAFF
.	.	TRBJ2-5	TRBV7-9	TGTGCCAGCAGTCGAAGTATCCGGCCCCTACAAGAGACCCAGTACTTC	CASSRSIRPLQETQYF
many	TRBD2	TRBJ2-1	TRBV29-1	TGCAGCGTTGAGGGCCTAGCGGGGAGGAATGAGCAGTTCTTC	CSVEGLAGRNEQFF
.	.	TRBJ2-3	TRBV7-2	TGTGCCAGCAGCGCCGTGGGAGATACGCAGTATTTT	CASSAVGDTQYF
.	.	TRBJ2-1	TRBV14	TGTGCCAGCAGCCAAGAGGGGCTACTATCCTACAATGGGCAGTTCTTC	CASSQEGLLSYNGQFF